The 30 T cell receptor beta chains reported below all come from one sample, sequenced in a study of shared clonotypes between healthy human individuals. Using immunoSEQ multiplex PCR, the repertoire was profiled, and TCRdb retains in-frame clones only, with some absent. The sample has 2 million to 2.5 million clones, approximately 94% seen once. The sample taken for sequencing was naive CD4+ T cells sorted from blood. Subset of the sample: CD45RA+ positively selected. The source of these receptors is a man aged 18 to 29 in good health.

The chain combines TRBV5-4 with TRBJ2-7; 10 bases line up with TRBD2. CDR3 size: 16 residues. Germline V gene lookup returns CDR1 SGHNT and CDR2 YYREEE (reference sequence). V lost 2 bases, J lost 3 bases, and 8 bases stayed unmatched. The CDR3 protein is CASSFRLAGLVYEQYF. As DNA, the CDR3 is TGTGCCAGCAGCTTCCGACTAGCGGGTTTGGTCTACGAGCAGTACTTC. The full variable domain, completed using reference TRBV5-4 and TRBJ2-7, is ETGVTQSPTHLIKTRGQQVTLRCSSQSGHNTVSWYQQALGQGPQFIFQYYREEENGRGNFPPRFSGLQFPNYSSELNVNALELDDSALYLCASSFRLAGLVYEQYFGPGTRLTVT.

V is TRBV5-1 and J is TRBJ1-4, with unresolved D. Germline CDR1 reads SGHRS; CDR2 reads YFSETQ. The V gene lost 0 bases and the J gene lost 0 bases, with 12 bases spanning the gap. The length of the CDR3 is 17 residues. The CDR3: CASSLASGYPTNEKLFF. The CDR3, as DNA: TGCGCCAGCAGCTTGGCCTCGGGGTATCCAACTAATGAAAAACTGTTTTTT. Supplemented by reference TRBV5-1 and TRBJ1-4, the full variable domain reads KAGVTQTPRYLIKTRGQQVTLSCSPISGHRSVSWYQQTPGQGLQFLFEYFSETQRNKGNFPGRFSGRQFSNSRSEMNVSTLELGDSALYLCASSLASGYPTNEKLFFGSGTQLSVL.

The V call is TRBV10-1, the J call TRBJ2-3; 9 nucleotides line up with TRBD2. Trimming took 4 bases from V and 3 from J; bases not matched to a gene: 17. Germline CDR1 is WNHNN and CDR2 is SYGVQD (reference sequence). The CDR3 totals 19 residues. CDR3 sequence: CASSGSWREGPGRTDTQYF. In nucleotides, the CDR3 is TGCGCCAGCAGTGGAAGTTGGCGGGAGGGCCCTGGCCGAACAGATACGCAGTATTTT.

V gene TRBV5-6 combines with J gene TRBJ2-1, with 11 bases matching TRBD2. The germline CDR1 and CDR2 sequences are SGHDT and YYEEEE. Losses at the gene ends were 1 base for V and 6 bases for J; bases not matched to a gene: 3. The CDR3 has 15 residues. DNA of the CDR3: TGTGCCAGCAGCTTGATTAGCGGGAGGGCCAATGAGCAGTTCTTC. Protein product: CASSLISGRANEQFF.

This rearrangement joins TRBV4-3 to TRBJ1-1; D gene unclear. This CDR3 is 14 amino acids long. Germline V gives CDR1 LGHNA, CDR2 YSLEER. Trimming left V 2 bases short and J 7 bases short, with 14 bases between. CDR3 sequence: CASSQSVVRVEAFF. The CDR3 DNA reads as TGCGCCAGCAGCCAATCCGTAGTCCGGGTTGAAGCTTTCTTT.

The J gene is TRBJ2-5, the V gene TRBV19; D not certain. The CDR3 has 12 residues. V lost 5 bases to trimming and J lost 1 base, with 5 bases between them. CDR1 LNHDA and CDR2 SQIVND come from the germline V gene (reference sequence). The CDR3 nucleotides read TGTGCCAGTAGTGGCAGCCAAGAGACCCAGTACTTC. Translated, it gives CASSGSQETQYF.

This chain uses TRBV5-6 with TRBJ2-5, with D unclear. The CDR3 consists of 16 residues. CDR1 is SGHDT, CDR2 YYEEEE, per germline. The V end lost 0 bases, the J end lost 4 bases, and 16 bases lay between the germline ends. DNA of the CDR3: TGTGCCAGCAGCTTGGTGGGAAGCTCGGTACTAGAGACCCAGTACTTC. This gives the protein CASSLVGSSVLETQYF.

CDR3 sequence: CAARGANTGELFF. CDR3 nucleotides: TGTGCGGCGCGGGGGGCGAACACCGGGGAGCTGTTTTTT. The V gene is TRBV30, the J gene TRBJ2-2; 8 bases map to TRBD2. This CDR3 comprises 13 residues. Germline CDR1 and CDR2: GTSNPN and SVGIG (reference sequence).

The V call is TRBV5-1, the J call TRBJ1-6, with unresolved D. Germline V gene sequence: CDR1 SGHRS, CDR2 YFSETQ. This CDR3 region has 16 residues. The V and J ends lost 0 bases and 6 bases respectively, with 13 bases between them. CDR3 in amino acids: CASSLEGLGSNSPLHF. CDR3 bases: TGCGCCAGCAGCTTGGAAGGTCTAGGGAGTAATTCACCCCTCCACTTT.

The chain uses TRBV25-1 and TRBJ2-7; 10 nucleotides match TRBD2. V lost 3 bases and J lost 8; bases outside the gene matches: 10. Germline V lookup: CDR1 MGHDK, CDR2 SYGVNS. This CDR3 spans 15 amino acids. The CDR3 nucleotides are TGTGCCAGCAGTGATACGGTAGCGGGAGGTTTTAAGCAGTACTTC. It is translated as CASSDTVAGGFKQYF.

This clone was seen a single time. The rearrangement uses TRBV2 and TRBJ2-3; D perhaps matches TRBD2 (7 bases). Germline V gene sequence: CDR1 SNHLY, CDR2 FYNNEI. Trimming took off 4 bases at V and 4 bases at J, with 15 bases between the two ends. The CDR3 length is 15 residues. Here the CDR3 reads CASSVRRGGPDTQYF. DNA of the CDR3: TGTGCCAGCAGTGTGAGGAGGGGGGGCCCAGATACGCAGTATTTT.

V is TRBV10-3 and J is TRBJ2-7; 14 bases match TRBD2. Trimming removed 0 bases from V and 12 bases from J; junction bases left unmatched: 4. The CDR3 is made up of 14 amino acids. Germline CDR1 ENHRY, CDR2 SYGVKD. The CDR3 nucleotides read TGTGCCATCAGTGAGTCGGGACTAGCGGGAGCGGTGTACTTC. Its protein is CAISESGLAGAVYF.

CDR3 sequence: CAGKAGLAGINEKLFF. The CDR3 region has the DNA TGTGCCGGGAAAGCCGGCTTAGCGGGAATAAATGAAAAACTGTTTTTT. The chain carries TRBV30 and TRBJ1-4, with D unclear. This CDR3 contains 16 residues. The V end was cut by 8 bases, the J end by 5 bases, with 24 bases between. Germline CDR1 is GTSNPN and CDR2 is SVGIG (reference sequence).

J is TRBJ1-5 and V is TRBV6-6; no reliable D call. The CDR3 is 12 amino acids. The V gene lost 6 bases and the J gene lost 7 bases, with 10 bases spanning the gap. CDR1 is MNHNY and CDR2 is SVGAGI in the germline V gene (reference sequence). In DNA form, the CDR3 reads TGTGCCAGCAGCCAGGACCAACAGCCCCAGCATTTT. Translating it yields CASSQDQQPQHF.

CDR3 DNA sequence: TGTGCCAGCAGCTACTCTGGGGTCGGAAATGAGCAGTTCTTC. This encodes CASSYSGVGNEQFF. V usage is TRBV7-9 and J usage is TRBJ2-1; D is ambiguous. Germline assignment: CDR1 SEHNR and CDR2 FQNEAQ (reference sequence). This CDR3 contains 14 residues. V was shortened by 4 bases and J by 7 bases, with 14 bases between the two germline ends. The variable domain in full, with the rest retrieved from reference TRBV7-9 and TRBJ2-1, is DTGVSQNPRHKITKRGQNVTFRCDPISEHNRLYWYRQTLGQGPEFLTYFQNEAQLEKSRLLSDRFSAERPKGSFSTLEIQRTEQGDSAMYLCASSYSGVGNEQFFGPGTRLTVL.

V is TRBV4-1 and J is TRBJ1-6; 10 bases align to TRBD1. CDR1 and CDR2 from the germline V gene are MGHRA and YSYEKL. After removal of 4 bases from V and 7 bases from J, the junction contained 4 bases not matched to a gene. The CDR3 is 15 residues long. CDR3 loop: CASSRGTGENSPLHF. CDR3 in DNA: TGCGCCAGCAGCCGAGGGACAGGGGAAAATTCACCCCTCCACTTT.

V and J are TRBV18 and TRBJ1-6; TRBD1 might be the D (6 bases). The germline V gene encodes CDR1 KGHSH and CDR2 LQKENI. V lost 4 bases and J 5 bases, leaving 21 bases between the germline ends. CDR3 length equals 18 residues. The CDR3 nucleotides read TGTGCCAGCTCACGGGGGCTTTCGGGTCAAGCGGATAATTCACCCCTCCACTTT. Protein product: CASSRGLSGQADNSPLHF.

V is TRBV30 and J is TRBJ1-1, with D unclear. Germline CDR1 GTSNPN, CDR2 SVGIG (reference sequence). V lost 3 bases to trimming and J lost 4 bases, with 12 bases between them. This CDR3 region has 13 residues. Here the CDR3 reads CAWRSGYATEAFF. The CDR3 DNA sequence: TGTGCCTGGAGGTCCGGATATGCCACTGAAGCTTTCTTT.

The chain is built from TRBV7-2 and TRBJ2-1; perhaps D is TRBD1 or TRBD2 (5 bases each). The V and J ends lost 5 bases and 4 bases respectively, with 12 bases between them. Germline V gene data show CDR1 as SGHTA and CDR2 as FQGNSA. CDR3 size: 14 residues. CDR3 DNA sequence: TGTGCCAGCAGCGGTTCCGGGACGTACAATGAGCAGTTCTTC. Protein product: CASSGSGTYNEQFF. The full variable domain, its missing parts supplied by reference TRBV7-2 and TRBJ2-1, is GAGVSQSPSNKVTEKGKDVELRCDPISGHTALYWYRQSLGQGLEFLIYFQGNSAPDKSGLPSDRFSAERTGGSVSTLTIQRTQQEDSAVYLCASSGSGTYNEQFFGPGTRLTVL.

The chain is built from TRBV9 and TRBJ2-5; a weak D match, TRBD1 (5 bases). V was cut by 4 bases and J by 5 bases, with 18 bases left in between. CDR3 length equals 15 residues. From germline, CDR1 is SGDLS and CDR2 YYNGEE. The CDR3 nucleotides are TGTGCCAGCAGCTCGACAGTCTTACCACGGGAGACCCAGTACTTC. Residues: CASSSTVLPRETQYF.

CDR3 DNA: TGTGCCATCAGGAACCCGAAAGACAGGGGTAATAAGCCCCAGCATTTT. It encodes CAIRNPKDRGNKPQHF. V is TRBV10-3 and J is TRBJ1-5; 8 nucleotides align to TRBD1. CDR1 and CDR2 from the germline V gene are ENHRY and SYGVKD. The CDR3 totals 16 residues. V trimming: 6 bases; J trimming: 8 bases; junction bases outside the gene matches: 15.

The chain couples TRBV7-2 to TRBJ1-4, with TRBD1 as a possible D gene (6 bases). Germline CDR1 is SGHTA and CDR2 is FQGNSA. Trimming left V 1 base short and J 6 bases short, with 12 bases between. CDR3 size: 15 residues. The CDR3 is CASSLGQVFDEKLFF. The CDR3 nucleotides are TGTGCCAGCAGCTTAGGACAGGTTTTTGATGAAAAACTGTTTTTT.

The gene calls are TRBV5-1 and TRBJ1-1; a weak D match, TRBD1 (5 bases). The CDR3 loop spans 14 amino acids. Germline assignment: CDR1 SGHRS and CDR2 YFSETQ. Trimming cost V 0 bases and J 4 bases, with 10 bases left between them. CDR3 sequence: CASSLAGRGTEAFF. The CDR3 coding sequence is TGCGCCAGCAGCTTGGCCGGGAGGGGCACTGAAGCTTTCTTT.

The chain employs TRBV29-1 and TRBJ2-4; the D gene is possibly TRBD1 (6 bases). Germline loops: CDR1 SQVTM, CDR2 ANQGSEA. The V end lost 4 bases, the J end lost 1 base, and 29 bases lay between the germline ends. The CDR3 is 20 residues long. This CDR3 is CSVAAGQGHRLGPAKNIQYF. The CDR3 DNA sequence: TGCAGCGTTGCCGCCGGCCAGGGGCATCGATTAGGGCCCGCCAAAAACATTCAGTACTTC.

The chain is built from TRBV10-3 and TRBJ1-1; possible D gene TRBD1, 6 bases. Between the trimmed V and J ends, which lost 10 bases and 1 base, there was a span of 13 bases. Germline CDR1 is ENHRY and CDR2 is SYGVKD. The CDR3 has 13 amino acids. For the CDR3, the DNA is TGTGCCACCGCCCAGGGGTCGAACACTGAAGCTTTCTTT. Protein: CATAQGSNTEAFF.

The chain couples TRBV19 to TRBJ2-3, with 13 bases fitting TRBD2. V trimming: 5 bases; J trimming: 5 bases; junction bases outside the gene matches: 4. Germline-derived CDR1 and CDR2 are LNHDA and SQIVND (reference sequence). This CDR3 region has 15 residues. The CDR3 DNA reads TGTGCCAGTAGTGGACTAGCGGGGGCTGGAGATACGCAGTATTTT. Translated: CASSGLAGAGDTQYF.

The rearrangement uses TRBV6-5 and TRBJ2-7; tentative D call: TRBD2 (5 bases). There are 15 residues in the CDR3. Trimming cost V 2 bases and J 5 bases, with 16 bases left between them. Germline-derived CDR1 and CDR2 are MNHEY and SVGAGI. CDR3 sequence: CASSYARGSQNEQYF. CDR3 bases: TGTGCCAGCAGTTACGCAAGAGGGTCCCAAAACGAGCAGTACTTC.

The chain has TRBV12-5 and TRBJ2-2; tentatively, D is TRBD1 or TRBD2 (5 bases each). V lost 7 bases to trimming and J lost 4 bases, with 25 bases between them. This CDR3 has 18 residues. Germline lookup yields CDR1 LGHNT and CDR2 FRNRAP. CDR3 sequence (DNA): TGTGCTAGTGCCACGACAGCGGTAACTTATAACTCCACCGGGGAGCTGTTTTTT. Residues: CASATTAVTYNSTGELFF.

The V and J genes are TRBV5-1 and TRBJ2-2, with D perhaps assigned TRBD1 or TRBD2 (6 bases each). The germline V gene encodes CDR1 SGHRS and CDR2 YFSETQ. V was pared by 7 bases and J by 0 bases, with 10 bases between. This CDR3 has 14 amino acids. The CDR3 coding sequence is TGCGCCAGCGATCGGGGGCCGAACACCGGGGAGCTGTTTTTT. It specifies CASDRGPNTGELFF.

This clone appeared a single time. CDR3 sequence (DNA): TGTGCCAGTTCCCCCGAGCCGAGCTCCTACAATGAGCAGTTCTTC. Translating gives CASSPEPSSYNEQFF. This rearrangement joins TRBV27 to TRBJ2-1; no definite D call. V was clipped by 9 bases and J by 0 bases, with 15 bases between them. CDR1 MNHEY and CDR2 SMNVEV come from the germline V gene (reference sequence). The CDR3 consists of 15 residues.